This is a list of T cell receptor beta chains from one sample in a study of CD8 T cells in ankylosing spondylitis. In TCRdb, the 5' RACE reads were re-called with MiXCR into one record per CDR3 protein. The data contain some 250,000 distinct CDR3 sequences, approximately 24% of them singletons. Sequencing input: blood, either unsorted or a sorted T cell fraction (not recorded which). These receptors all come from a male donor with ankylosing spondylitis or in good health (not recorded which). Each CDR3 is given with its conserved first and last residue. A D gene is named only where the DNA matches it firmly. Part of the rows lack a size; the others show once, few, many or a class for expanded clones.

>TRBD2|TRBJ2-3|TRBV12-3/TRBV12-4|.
CASSPGLAGGTDTQYF
TGTGCCAGCAGCCCAGGACTAGCGGGGGGCACAGATACGCAGTATTTT
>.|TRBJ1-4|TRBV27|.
CASSFLTAGGEKLFF
TGTGCCAGCAGTTTTCTGACTGCTGGGGGTGAAAAACTGTTTTTT
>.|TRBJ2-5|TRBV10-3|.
CAINQGGQRETQYF
TGTGCCATCAACCAAGGGGGGCAGAGAGAGACCCAGTACTTC
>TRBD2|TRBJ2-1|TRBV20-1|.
CSARGPLAGSNEQFF
TGCAGTGCTAGAGGACCACTAGCGGGCTCCAATGAGCAGTTCTTC
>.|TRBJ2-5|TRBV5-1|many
CASSSDPQGTQYF
TGCGCCAGCAGCTCTGACCCACAAGGGACCCAGTACTTC
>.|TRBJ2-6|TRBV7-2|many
CASSLRSAGANVLTF
TGTGCCAGCAGCTTAAGGAGTGCTGGGGCCAACGTCCTGACTTTC
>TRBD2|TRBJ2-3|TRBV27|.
CASRGLAGKRTDTQYF
TGTGCCAGCAGGGGACTAGCGGGGAAACGCACAGATACGCAGTATTTT
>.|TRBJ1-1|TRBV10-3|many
CAISEWLVGHTEAFF
TGTGCCATCAGTGAGTGGTTGGTGGGGCACACTGAAGCTTTCTTT
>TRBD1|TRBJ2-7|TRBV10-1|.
CASSDGTGTGEQYF
TGCGCCAGCAGTGACGGGACAGGGACGGGCGAGCAGTACTTC
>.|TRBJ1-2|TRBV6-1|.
CASSEAWRGHYGYTF
TGTGCCAGCAGTGAAGCGTGGCGGGGGCACTATGGCTACACCTTC
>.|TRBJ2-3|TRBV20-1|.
CSARTPQLAHTQYF
TGCAGTGCCCGCACCCCACAACTAGCACATACGCAGTATTTT
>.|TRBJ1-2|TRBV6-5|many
CASSSSPNYGYTF
TGTGCCAGCAGTTCTTCACCTAACTATGGCTACACCTTC
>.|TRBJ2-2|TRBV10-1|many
CASSVEPGVTGELFF
TGCGCCAGCAGTGTCGAACCGGGAGTCACCGGGGAGCTGTTTTTT
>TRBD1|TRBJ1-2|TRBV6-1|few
CASGGERGQASNYGYTF
TGTGCCAGCGGGGGGGAACGAGGACAGGCATCTAACTATGGCTACACCTTC
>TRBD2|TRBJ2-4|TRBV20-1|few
CSGGLAGGIAKNIQYF
TGCAGCGGGGGACTAGCGGGGGGTATAGCCAAAAACATTCAGTACTTC
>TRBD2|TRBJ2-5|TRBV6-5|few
CASSWASGGYQETQYF
TGTGCCAGCAGTTGGGCTAGCGGGGGATACCAAGAGACCCAGTACTTC
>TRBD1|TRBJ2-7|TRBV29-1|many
CSVERGDRRREQYF
TGCAGCGTTGAAAGAGGGGACAGGCGACGCGAGCAGTACTTC
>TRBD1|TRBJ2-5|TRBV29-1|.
CSVEEPRQGETQYF
TGCAGCGTTGAAGAACCGCGACAGGGGGAGACCCAGTACTTC
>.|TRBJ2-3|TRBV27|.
CASRKFTDTQYF
TGTGCCAGCAGAAAGTTCACAGATACGCAGTATTTT
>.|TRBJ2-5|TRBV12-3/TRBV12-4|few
CASSTTGRNQETQYF
TGTGCCAGCAGTACTACGGGCAGAAACCAAGAGACCCAGTACTTC
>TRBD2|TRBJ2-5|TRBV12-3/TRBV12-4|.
CASSLSALGEGTQYF
TGTGCCAGCAGTTTATCGGCTCTGGGGGAGGGGACCCAGTACTTC
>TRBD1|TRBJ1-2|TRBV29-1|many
CSVQGDYGYTF
TGCAGCGTTCAGGGGGACTATGGCTACACCTTC
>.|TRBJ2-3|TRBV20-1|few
CSARTRIQGTDTQYF
TGCAGTGCTAGAACGAGGATACAGGGCACAGATACGCAGTATTTT
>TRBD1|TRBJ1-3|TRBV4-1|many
CASSRPGGSSGNTIYF
TGCGCCAGCAGCCGACCAGGGGGGAGCTCTGGAAACACCATATATTTT
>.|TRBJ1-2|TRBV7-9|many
CASSPETATSSKLTF
TGTGCCAGCAGCCCCGAAACGGCGACAAGCTCTAAACTCACCTTC
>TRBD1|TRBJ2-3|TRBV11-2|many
CASSHGGRGTGRTDTQYF
TGTGCCAGCAGCCACGGGGGGAGGGGGACAGGGCGGACAGATACGCAGTATTTT
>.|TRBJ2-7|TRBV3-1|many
CASSQVRRGEQYF
TGTGCCAGCAGCCAAGTACGGCGTGGCGAGCAGTACTTC
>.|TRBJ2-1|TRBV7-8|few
CASSLAHFNEQFF
TGTGCCAGCAGCTTAGCGCACTTCAATGAGCAGTTCTTC
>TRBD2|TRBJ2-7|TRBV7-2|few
CASSVLLAGGSYEQYF
TGTGCCAGCAGCGTACTTCTGGCGGGGGGTTCCTACGAGCAGTACTTC
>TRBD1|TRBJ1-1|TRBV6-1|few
CATSTGSVTEAFF
TGTGCCACTTCGACAGGGTCGGTCACTGAAGCTTTCTTT
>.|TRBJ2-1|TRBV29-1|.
CSVGATPEQFF
TGCAGCGTTGGGGCGACACCTGAGCAGTTCTTC
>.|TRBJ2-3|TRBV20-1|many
CSARDRGHTDTQYF
TGCAGTGCTAGAGATCGAGGCCACACAGATACGCAGTATTTT
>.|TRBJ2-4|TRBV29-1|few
CSVERQSPQQNIQYF
TGCAGCGTTGAACGACAGTCTCCCCAACAAAACATTCAGTACTTC
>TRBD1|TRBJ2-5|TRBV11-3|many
CASSRNRGETQYF
TGTGCCAGCAGCCGAAACAGGGGGGAGACCCAGTACTTC
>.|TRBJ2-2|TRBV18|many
CASSPSTTGELFF
TGTGCCAGCTCACCCTCAACCACCGGGGAGCTGTTTTTT
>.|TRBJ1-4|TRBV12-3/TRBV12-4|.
CASSLQGGSDFGKLFF
TGTGCCAGCAGTTTGCAGGGAGGTTCGGATTTCGGAAAACTGTTTTTT
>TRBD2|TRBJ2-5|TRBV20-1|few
CSARDNLAGGHETQYF
TGCAGTGCTAGAGACAATTTAGCGGGGGGCCATGAGACCCAGTACTTC
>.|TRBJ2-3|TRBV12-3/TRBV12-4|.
CASSSRVVGTDTQYF
TGTGCCAGCAGCTCGAGGGTAGTGGGCACAGATACGCAGTATTTT
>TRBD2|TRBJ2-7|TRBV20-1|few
CSATRTSGSYEQYF
TGCAGTGCTACAAGGACTAGTGGTTCCTACGAGCAGTACTTC
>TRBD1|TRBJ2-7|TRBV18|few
CASSPGTVYEQYF
TGTGCCAGCTCCCCCGGGACAGTGTACGAGCAGTACTTC
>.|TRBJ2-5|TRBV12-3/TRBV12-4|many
CASSFLGVGGRRETQYF
TGTGCCAGCAGTTTCCTGGGGGTCGGGGGAAGGAGGGAGACCCAGTACTTC
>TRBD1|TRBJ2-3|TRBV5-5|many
CASSLYWWTGNTDTQYF
TGTGCCAGCAGCTTGTATTGGTGGACAGGGAACACAGATACGCAGTATTTT
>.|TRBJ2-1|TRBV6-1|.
CASSPRRANEQFF
TGTGCCAGCAGTCCCCGAAGGGCCAATGAGCAGTTCTTC
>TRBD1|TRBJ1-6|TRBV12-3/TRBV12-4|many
CASTRTGRVSPLHF
TGTGCCAGCACCAGGACAGGGAGGGTTTCACCCCTCCACTTT
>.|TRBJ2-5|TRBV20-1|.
CSAFGTKQETQYF
TGCAGTGCTTTCGGGACAAAGCAAGAGACCCAGTACTTC
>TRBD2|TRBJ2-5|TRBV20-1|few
CSAQDPGPGGTQYF
TGCAGTGCTCAAGACCCGGGGCCGGGAGGGACCCAGTACTTC
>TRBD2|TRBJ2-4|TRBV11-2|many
CASSFIRGVGGKNIQYF
TGTGCCAGCAGCTTTATCCGGGGGGTCGGAGGCAAAAACATTCAGTACTTC
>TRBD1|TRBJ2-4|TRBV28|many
CASSPRGSDRVNIQYF
TGTGCCAGCAGCCCTCGAGGGTCGGACAGGGTAAACATTCAGTACTTC
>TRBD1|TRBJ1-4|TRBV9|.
CASSTRTGFEEKLFF
TGTGCCAGCAGCACAAGGACAGGATTTGAGGAAAAACTGTTTTTT